This T cell receptor beta chain was sequenced during a study of blood T cell repertoires in COVID-19. Whole-study context: In each case, the material was cDNA or gDNA derived from T cells, B-cell-depleted T cells, or PBMCs.

There are 17 residues in the CDR3. In germline, CDR1 is SGHVS, CDR2 FQNEAQ. V lost 4 bases, J lost 4 bases, and 10 bases stayed unmatched. Authors' methods: The authors estimated nucleated cell counts from reference gene primer amplification. Libraries were prepared by immunoSEQ multiplex PCR; TCRdb keeps only in-frame clonotypes and omits some of them. V, J and clone size derive from that table, while D and trimming were established from the DNA sequence. The sample contains 160,000 or so clones, approximately 87% of which appear only once. The TCR sequence derives from an older woman with acute or convalescent COVID-19. V and J are TRBV7-8 and TRBJ2-3; 11 bases align to TRBD1. Sequencing was done on a sample of peripheral blood. The CDR3 is CASSSAGTGGSSDTQYF. The CDR3 coding sequence is TGTGCCAGCAGCTCGGCCGGGACAGGGGGTTCGTCAGATACGCAGTATTTT.